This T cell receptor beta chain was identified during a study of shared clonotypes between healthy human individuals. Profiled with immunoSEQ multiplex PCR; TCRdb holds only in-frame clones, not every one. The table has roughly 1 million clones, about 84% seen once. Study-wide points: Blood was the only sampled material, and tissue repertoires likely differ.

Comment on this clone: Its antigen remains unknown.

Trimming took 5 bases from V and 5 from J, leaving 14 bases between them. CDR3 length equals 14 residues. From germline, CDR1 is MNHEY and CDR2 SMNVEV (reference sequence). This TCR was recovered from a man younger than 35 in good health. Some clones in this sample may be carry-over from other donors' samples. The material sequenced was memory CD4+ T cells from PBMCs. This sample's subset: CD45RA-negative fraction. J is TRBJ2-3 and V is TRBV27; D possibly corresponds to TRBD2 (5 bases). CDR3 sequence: CASSLTELVDTQYF. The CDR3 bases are TGTGCCAGCAGTCTCACGGAACTAGTAGATACGCAGTATTTT.